The subject of this entry is one TCR beta chain. The antigen remains unidentified. Sequencing was performed with immunoSEQ multiplex PCR; in TCRdb, only in-frame clones are kept and a portion is missing. The table has 90,000 to 150,000 clones, over 80% seen once. This entry belongs to a study of graft-versus-host responses after intestinal transplantation. Study background: The transplants performed in recipients were multivisceral, liver-intestinal, or isolated intestinal. The whole recipient group had anti-thymocyte globulin induction followed by tacrolimus and steroids for roughly 3 years. Study conclusions and caveats: Some GvH clones were seen earlier in gut or blood, suggesting intestinal origin. Subjects displaying graft-donor T cell macrochimerism possessed elevated graft-versus-host to host-versus-graft clonal ratios inside allografts.

The CDR3 has 13 amino acids. CDR1 SGHAT and CDR2 FQNNGV come from the germline V gene. V was trimmed by 2 bases and J by 7 bases, leaving 11 bases between them. This chain connects TRBV11-2 to TRBJ1-2; D is perhaps TRBD1 (6 bases). This specimen consisted of unstimulated CD4+ T cells sorted from spleen or lymph node cells, obtained before intestinal transplant. This TCR derives from a human donor who received an intestinal transplant. DNA of the CDR3: TGTGCCAGCAGCTTAACAGGGTCAGTTGGCTACACCTTC. Its translation: CASSLTGSVGYTF. Full variable domain (missing parts from reference TRBV11-2 and TRBJ1-2): EAGVAQSPRYKIIEKRQSVAFWCNPISGHATLYWYQQILGQGPKLLIQFQNNGVVDDSQLPKDRFSAERLKGVDSTLKIQPAKLEDSAVYLCASSLTGSVGYTFGSGTRLTVV.